This entry lists 4 T cell receptor beta chains sequenced from one sample in a study of blood T cell repertoires in COVID-19. The method was immunoSEQ multiplex PCR; TCRdb's version includes in-frame clones alone and lacks a portion of them. The table includes about 210,000 clones, approximately 87% detected once. Sequencing was performed on peripheral blood. Receptors were obtained from a woman aged 70 to 79 with acute or convalescent COVID-19.

The J gene is TRBJ2-2, the V gene TRBV4-2, with TRBD2 matching over 7 bases. The CDR3 has 19 residues. V gave up 3 bases and J gave up 5 bases; unmatched junction bases: 18. CDR1 and CDR2 (germline): LGHNA, YNFKEQ. CDR3 region: CASSHQGWAGEMRTGELFF. As DNA, the CDR3 is TGTGCCAGCAGCCACCAAGGCTGGGCGGGAGAAATGAGAACCGGGGAGCTGTTTTTT.

The sample holds one count of this clone. V usage is TRBV6-5 and J usage is TRBJ2-1, with D perhaps matching TRBD1 (5 bases). V gave up 2 bases and J gave up 13 bases, with 9 bases separating them. Per germline, CDR1 MNHEY and CDR2 SVGAGI. The CDR3 loop spans 11 amino acids. CDR3 residues: CASSYQGSQFF. CDR3 sequence (DNA): TGTGCCAGCAGTTACCAGGGCTCCCAGTTCTTC.

This clone was picked up one time. The chain employs TRBV7-9 and TRBJ1-2; D is possibly TRBD1 (6 bases). Per the germline V gene, CDR1 is SEHNR and CDR2 is FQNEAQ (reference sequence). With 3 bases removed from V and 5 bases from J, the gap between germline ends came to 19 bases. This CDR3 has 16 residues. For the CDR3, the DNA is TGTGCCAGCAGCTTCATTCAACAGGGTGGTGCTTATGGCTACACCTTC. This sequence encodes CASSFIQQGGAYGYTF.

The chain combines TRBV3-1 (or the pseudogene TRBV3-2) with TRBJ1-6; D might be TRBD1 (5 bases). The CDR3 is made up of 16 amino acids. CDR1 LGHDT and CDR2 YNNKEL come from the germline V gene (reference sequence). V shed 5 bases and J shed 3 bases, with 14 bases lying between them. The CDR3 loop is CASSTSRTLYNSPLHF. The CDR3 DNA sequence: TGTGCCAGCAGCACATCTCGGACACTCTATAATTCACCCCTCCACTTT.